The 20 T cell receptor beta chains below were found in one sample sequenced in a study of blood T cell repertoires in COVID-19. Clones were read by immunoSEQ multiplex PCR, and TCRdb kept only the in-frame ones, dropping some. The data contain 100,000 to 150,000 clones, over 80% of them seen just once; the ten biggest clones take up 9.7%. Sample: peripheral blood. The source of these receptors is a man in his forties with active or convalescent COVID-19.

The chain recombines TRBV7-2 with TRBJ1-4; D remains ambiguous. The CDR3 loop spans 14 amino acids. V lost 6 bases to trimming and J lost 7 bases, with 15 bases between them. Germline V lookup: CDR1 SGHTA, CDR2 FQGNSA. CDR3 DNA: TGTGCCAGCAGTCCTGCTCAAGCGGGTGAAAAACTGTTTTTT. Protein product: CASSPAQAGEKLFF.

V and J are TRBV5-1 and TRBJ1-1; D might be TRBD1 (6 bases). CDR1 is SGHRS, CDR2 YFSETQ, per germline. This CDR3 comprises 13 residues. Deletions cut 4 bases from V and 1 base from J, with 8 bases between. The CDR3, as DNA: TGCGCCAGCAGCGAGGACAGGAACACTGAAGCTTTCTTT. This sequence encodes CASSEDRNTEAFF.

This clone was detected only once. The gene calls are TRBV3-1 (or the pseudogene TRBV3-2) and TRBJ2-6; weak D call: TRBD2 (6 bases). V was trimmed by 4 bases and J by 0 bases, leaving 16 bases between them. The CDR3 runs to 18 residues. Germline V gene data show CDR1 as LGHDT and CDR2 as YNNKEL (reference sequence). The CDR3 region has the DNA TGTGCCAGCAGCCCCCTCGGCGGGGCCAGCTCTGGGGCCAACGTCCTGACTTTC. Protein: CASSPLGGASSGANVLTF.

The genes are TRBV11-1 and TRBJ1-1; 10 nucleotides agree with TRBD1. The J segment lost 8 bases and the V segment lost 4 bases, leaving 4 bases of the junction unmatched. In germline, CDR1 is SGHAT, CDR2 FQDESV (reference sequence). The CDR3 extends over 13 amino acids. In DNA, the CDR3 is TGTGCCAGCAGCTCGGACAGGGGGGCAGAAGCTTTCTTT. Its translation: CASSSDRGAEAFF.

The chain has TRBV7-2 and TRBJ2-2; TRBD1 might be the D (5 bases). V dropped 3 bases and J dropped 4 bases, with 9 bases sitting between them. The CDR3 consists of 14 residues. Germline loops: CDR1 SGHTA, CDR2 FQGNSA. CDR3 nucleotide sequence: TGTGCCAGCAGCTTGGACATCAGCACCGGGGAGCTGTTTTTT. This translates into CASSLDISTGELFF. The full variable domain, with the rest looked up from reference TRBV7-2 and TRBJ2-2, is GAGVSQSPSNKVTEKGKDVELRCDPISGHTALYWYRQSLGQGLEFLIYFQGNSAPDKSGLPSDRFSAERTGGSVSTLTIQRTQQEDSAVYLCASSLDISTGELFFGEGSRLTVL.

This clone showed up just a few times. The chain has TRBV30 and TRBJ2-3; 8 positions match TRBD1. The CDR3 loop spans 14 amino acids. The germline gives CDR1 GTSNPN, CDR2 SVGIG (reference sequence). V gave up 4 bases and J gave up 3 bases; unmatched junction bases: 6. The CDR3 DNA is TGTGCCTGGACGAGACAGGGGCAGACAGATACGCAGTATTTT. This encodes CAWTRQGQTDTQYF.

The J gene is TRBJ2-5, the V gene TRBV24-1; 7 bases are a match to TRBD1. CDR3 length: 16 residues. The ends lost 3 bases at V and 5 bases at J; junction bases unmatched: 11. The germline V gene has CDR1 KGHDR and CDR2 SFDVKD. CDR3 protein: CATSDPRDSLGETQYF. The CDR3 DNA reads TGTGCCACCAGTGATCCTAGGGACAGCCTTGGGGAGACCCAGTACTTC.

J is TRBJ2-6 and V is TRBV10-3; unclear D gene. Germline CDR1 reads ENHRY; CDR2 reads SYGVKD. Trimming pared 5 bases from V and 0 bases from J, leaving 5 bases between. There are 14 residues in the CDR3. The chain's CDR3 is CAISPSSGANVLTF. CDR3 bases: TGTGCCATCAGTCCGAGCTCTGGGGCCAACGTCCTGACTTTC.

The chain has TRBV5-1 and TRBJ2-3; 7 nucleotides align to TRBD1. CDR3 length: 14 amino acids. After removal of 6 bases from V and 0 bases from J, the junction contained 4 bases not matched to a gene. Germline V gives CDR1 SGHRS, CDR2 YFSETQ. The CDR3: CASNRDSSTDTQYF. The CDR3 region has the DNA TGCGCCAGCAATCGGGACAGCAGCACAGATACGCAGTATTTT.

J is TRBJ2-6 and V is TRBV11-1; possibly TRBD1 for D (6 bases). CDR1 is SGHAT, CDR2 FQDESV, per germline (reference sequence). The CDR3 is 16 residues long. Trimming left V 0 bases short and J 0 bases short, with 6 bases between. CDR3 bases: TGTGCCAGCAGCTTAGCAGGGGGCTCTGGGGCCAACGTCCTGACTTTC. This sequence encodes CASSLAGGSGANVLTF.

The chain combines TRBV30 with TRBJ2-1, with TRBD1 matching over 7 bases. Trimming took 2 bases from V and 3 from J; bases not matched to a gene: 10. The germline V gene has CDR1 GTSNPN and CDR2 SVGIG (reference sequence). This CDR3 contains 16 residues. The CDR3 region is CAWSPYVSGGYNEQFF. CDR3 nucleotide sequence: TGTGCCTGGAGTCCGTACGTCTCAGGGGGCTACAATGAGCAGTTCTTC.

This clone was counted only a few times. The J gene is TRBJ2-3, the V gene TRBV29-1; TRBD1 matches 11 bases. The CDR3 loop spans 15 amino acids. V lost 6 bases, J lost 4 bases, and 9 bases stayed unmatched. The germline V gene encodes CDR1 SQVTM and CDR2 ANQGSEA. The CDR3 spells CSVIDMDRGPDTQYF. Written as DNA, the CDR3 is TGCAGCGTCATCGACATGGACAGGGGGCCAGATACGCAGTATTTT.

This clone was found a few times. CDR3 in amino acids: CASSPRSGGVDEQYF. The CDR3 DNA sequence: TGTGCCAGCTCACCACGTTCAGGGGGCGTCGACGAGCAGTACTTC. The genes are TRBV18 and TRBJ2-7; 8 nucleotides align to TRBD1. The CDR3 is made up of 15 amino acids. V lost 1 base, J lost 5 bases, and 7 bases stayed unmatched. Germline V lookup: CDR1 KGHSH, CDR2 LQKENI.

The chain links TRBV2 to TRBJ2-2, with 7 bases aligning to TRBD1. V dropped 7 bases and J dropped 3; count of bases not matched to a gene: 8. The CDR3 consists of 15 residues. Germline V gene sequence: CDR1 SNHLY, CDR2 FYNNEI. CDR3 in DNA: TGTGCCAGCATTAGACAGGGATCGGACACCGGGGAGCTGTTTTTT. Translating gives CASIRQGSDTGELFF.

This clone was seen a handful of times. The rearrangement uses TRBV11-2 and TRBJ2-2, with TRBD2 matching over 9 bases. This CDR3 has 16 amino acids. Germline CDR1 and CDR2: SGHAT and FQNNGV. V lost 1 base and J lost 6; bases outside the gene matches: 6. The DNA for the CDR3 is TGTGCCAGCAGCTTAGTAGGGACTAGCAGAGCCGGGGAGCTGTTTTTT. Translating gives CASSLVGTSRAGELFF.

This chain uses TRBV7-3 with TRBJ1-1, with D possibly TRBD1 on 6 matching bases. This CDR3 spans 15 amino acids. Germline CDR1 reads SGHTA; CDR2 reads FQGTGA. Trimming stripped 5 bases from V and 2 bases from J, with 15 bases between. The chain's CDR3 is CASSTLGGGNTEAFF. CDR3 sequence (DNA): TGTGCCAGCAGCACCCTTGGGGGCGGCAACACTGAAGCTTTCTTT.

The chain combines TRBV5-1 with TRBJ1-1, with a possible D match to TRBD1 (6 bases). The germline V gene has CDR1 SGHRS and CDR2 YFSETQ. V lost 2 bases, J lost 0 bases, and 8 bases lay in between. This CDR3 comprises 14 residues. CDR3 nucleotide sequence: TGCGCCAGCAGCTTTGGGACATTGAACACTGAAGCTTTCTTT. It translates to CASSFGTLNTEAFF.

As DNA, the CDR3 is TGTGCCAGCAGCCGCGGACGGACAGGAGCCACCTACGAGCAGTACTTC. Amino acids: CASSRGRTGATYEQYF. The rearrangement joins TRBV14 to TRBJ2-7; 7 positions agree with TRBD1. The J segment lost 2 bases and the V segment lost 4 bases, leaving 11 bases of the junction unmatched. The CDR3 consists of 16 residues. Per germline, CDR1 SGHDN and CDR2 FVKESK.

Points on this clone: The junction differs from germline at one of its ends, possibly a read error. The chain joins TRBV20-1 to TRBJ1-2; D uncertain. CDR3 size: 11 residues. The germline CDR1 and CDR2 sequences are DFQATT and SNEGSKA (reference sequence). DNA of the CDR3: TGCAGTGCTAGAGCCGGAACGGGAGAGGACTTC. This translates into CSARAGTGEDF.

The chain recombines TRBV6-5 with TRBJ1-5, with D perhaps matching TRBD1 (6 bases). Germline CDR1 reads MNHEY; CDR2 reads SVGAGI. Trimming took off 0 bases at V and 6 bases at J, with 12 bases between the two ends. This CDR3 region has 15 residues. CDR3 nucleotides: TGTGCCAGCAGTTACTCTGGCGGGGGCCTTCAGCCCCAGCATTTT. It encodes CASSYSGGGLQPQHF.